The 20 T cell receptor beta chains presented below share a single source sample, sequenced in a study of blood T cell repertoires in COVID-19. Libraries were prepared by immunoSEQ multiplex PCR; TCRdb keeps only in-frame clonotypes and omits some of them. The data contain about 140,000 clones, around 89% of them singletons. The sample was peripheral blood. These receptors all stem from a human donor with COVID-19, enrolled during active disease. The donor label of this sample is uncertain.

The V call is TRBV19, the J call TRBJ1-4, with 7 bases matching TRBD1. The germline CDR1 and CDR2 sequences are LNHDA and SQIVND (reference sequence). This CDR3 has 15 residues. Trimming at V came to 5 bases and at J to 5 bases, leaving 8 bases not matched to a gene. The CDR3 sequence is CASSSSGTENEKLFF. CDR3 bases: TGTGCCAGTAGTTCTTCCGGGACAGAGAATGAAAAACTGTTTTTT.

This clone showed up just once. V usage is TRBV6-5 and J usage is TRBJ2-7; TRBD1 matches at 7 bases. The junction had 3 bases not matched to a gene; V was cut back by 5 bases and J by 5 bases. This CDR3 has 12 amino acids. CDR1 and CDR2 from the germline V gene are MNHEY and SVGAGI. The CDR3 DNA is TGTGCCAGCAGTCTTACAGGGGACGAGCAGTACTTC. It yields the protein CASSLTGDEQYF.

The chain recombines TRBV29-1 with TRBJ1-4; the D is unclear. The V gene's germline CDR1 is SQVTM and CDR2 ANQGSEA. Trimming shortened V by 1 base and J by 2 bases, and 5 bases separated the two germline ends. The CDR3 is 13 residues long. CDR3 amino acids: CSVEGRTNEKLFF. CDR3 DNA: TGCAGCGTTGAAGGGAGGACTAATGAAAAACTGTTTTTT.

V gene TRBV18 combines with J gene TRBJ1-3; D uncertain. Per germline, CDR1 KGHSH and CDR2 LQKENI. CDR3 length: 15 residues. Deletions cut 5 bases from V and 4 bases from J, with 15 bases between. The CDR3 here is CASSSDPGGGNTIYF. As DNA, the CDR3 is TGTGCCAGCTCATCGGACCCAGGAGGAGGAAACACCATATATTTT.

The gene calls are TRBV5-1 and TRBJ1-1, with 10 bases matching TRBD1. Germline CDR1 and CDR2: SGHRS and YFSETQ. CDR3 length: 13 amino acids. Trimming removed 5 bases from V and 11 bases from J; junction bases left unmatched: 9. This CDR3 is CASRLTGGEDAFF. In DNA form, the CDR3 reads TGCGCCAGCAGATTGACAGGGGGCGAGGACGCTTTCTTT.

The chain uses TRBV18 and TRBJ1-4; TRBD1 matches at 7 bases. The V and J ends lost 0 bases and 6 bases, in that order; junction bases with no gene match: 10. Per the germline V gene, CDR1 is KGHSH and CDR2 is LQKENI. The CDR3 is 17 residues long. CDR3 in amino acids: CASSPPGQGGRDEKLFF. The DNA of the CDR3 is TGTGCCAGCTCACCACCCGGTCAGGGGGGACGGGATGAAAAACTGTTTTTT.

In this sample, this clone turned up a few times. The rearrangement joins TRBV7-9 to TRBJ2-5; D perhaps matches TRBD2 (6 bases). CDR1 is SEHNR and CDR2 is FQNEAQ in the germline V gene (reference sequence). This CDR3 region has 14 residues. Trimming stripped 5 bases from V and 4 bases from J, with 14 bases between. The DNA for the CDR3 is TGTGCCAGCAGCCCCTGGGGGGTTGGAGAGACCCAGTACTTC. Protein: CASSPWGVGETQYF.

This clone was counted once. J is TRBJ2-5 and V is TRBV12-3 or TRBV12-4, with D perhaps matching TRBD2 (5 bases). The CDR3 is 13 amino acids. V gave up 3 bases and J gave up 5 bases, with 10 bases separating them. CDR3 loop: CASSFSGIETQYF. The CDR3 DNA reads TGTGCCAGCAGTTTTTCCGGGATTGAGACCCAGTACTTC.

The genes are TRBV2 and TRBJ2-7; a weak D match, TRBD2 (6 bases). Trimming pared 6 bases from V and 9 bases from J, leaving 18 bases between. The CDR3 totals 13 residues. Germline values: CDR1 SNHLY, CDR2 FYNNEI. The CDR3 nucleotides are TGTGCCAGCAGAATCCCACTTGAGGGACTGCAGTACTTC. Amino acid sequence: CASRIPLEGLQYF.

The chain recombines TRBV13 with TRBJ2-1; maybe TRBD2 (7 bases). The V gene lost 4 bases and the J gene lost 4 bases, with 17 bases spanning the gap. The CDR3 is 16 amino acids. Germline CDR1 is PRHDT and CDR2 is FYEKMQ (reference sequence). CDR3 sequence (DNA): TGTGCCAGCAGCTCCGCCCGGGCGGGGGCTTACAATGAGCAGTTCTTC. As protein: CASSSARAGAYNEQFF.

This clone was counted a few times. The chain recombines TRBV6-1 with TRBJ2-7, with D tentatively TRBD1 (5 bases). The length of the CDR3 is 16 residues. Trimming took off 1 base at V and 2 bases at J, with 15 bases between the two ends. Germline loops: CDR1 MNHNS, CDR2 SASEGT. CDR3 protein: CASSEGWGTGAYEQYF. The CDR3 DNA is TGTGCCAGCAGTGAAGGGTGGGGCACAGGAGCCTACGAGCAGTACTTC.

This chain connects TRBV12-3 or TRBV12-4 to TRBJ1-4; TRBD1 might be the D (6 bases). Trimming stripped 5 bases from V and 5 bases from J, with 6 bases between. CDR3 length: 12 amino acids. The CDR3 is CASSTGNEKLFF. The CDR3 nucleotides are TGTGCCAGCAGTACAGGGAATGAAAAACTGTTTTTT.

This chain joins TRBV29-1 and TRBJ2-1; 9 bases are shared with TRBD1. CDR1 and CDR2 from the germline V gene are SQVTM and ANQGSEA. Losses at the gene ends were 4 bases for V and 7 bases for J; bases not matched to a gene: 5. This CDR3 has 13 residues. The CDR3 loop is CSVVQGAWNEQFF. CDR3 in DNA: TGCAGCGTTGTACAGGGGGCTTGGAATGAGCAGTTCTTC.

The CDR3: CASSLGAGAYEQYF. The CDR3 nucleotides are TGCGCCAGCAGCTTAGGGGCAGGGGCCTACGAGCAGTACTTC. The chain combines TRBV5-1 with TRBJ2-7; TRBD1 is a possible D gene (6 bases). V dropped 2 bases and J dropped 2 bases, with 11 bases sitting between them. This CDR3 comprises 14 residues. Looked up from germline, CDR1 is SGHRS and CDR2 is YFSETQ.

This CDR3 is CASSWTGRIGSQPQHF. CDR3 coding DNA: TGTGCCAGCAGTTGGACAGGAAGAATCGGGAGTCAGCCCCAGCATTTT. The chain joins TRBV28 to TRBJ1-5; 7 bases map to TRBD1. The germline V gene has CDR1 MDHEN and CDR2 SYDVKM. The CDR3 contains 16 residues. Trimming cost V 4 bases and J 6 bases; bases outside gene matches: 12.

V and J are TRBV24-1 and TRBJ2-3; D possibly corresponds to TRBD2 (5 bases). From germline, CDR1 is KGHDR and CDR2 SFDVKD. The CDR3 spans 14 residues. The V end lost 4 bases, the J end lost 0 bases, and 7 bases lay between the germline ends. The CDR3 sequence is CATSEGGSTDTQYF. Here the CDR3 DNA reads TGTGCCACCAGTGAGGGCGGGAGCACAGATACGCAGTATTTT.

A note on this clone: Compared with germline, one end of the junction differs, possibly owing to a read error. The chain has TRBV5-1 and TRBJ1-1, with a weak D call TRBD1 (6 bases). This CDR3 contains 15 residues. Germline CDR1 is SGHRS and CDR2 is YFSETQ. In DNA form, the CDR3 reads TGCGCCAGCAGCCTTAAAGGGCAGGGGAACCCTGAAGCTTTCTTT. This translates into CASSLKGQGNPEAFF.

The chain links TRBV9 to TRBJ2-3, with D possibly matching TRBD2 (5 bases). This CDR3 comprises 14 residues. The germline gives CDR1 SGDLS, CDR2 YYNGEE. V lost 4 bases and J 0 bases, leaving 9 bases between the germline ends. CDR3: CASSPTTSTDTQYF. Here the CDR3 DNA reads TGTGCCAGCAGCCCGACTACTAGCACAGATACGCAGTATTTT.

CDR3 sequence reads: CAGSGGADTQYF. Written as DNA, the CDR3 is TGTGCCGGTAGCGGGGGGGCAGATACGCAGTATTTT. The chain couples TRBV7-9 to TRBJ2-3; 11 bases agree with TRBD2. This CDR3 region has 12 residues. Per the germline V gene, CDR1 is SEHNR and CDR2 is FQNEAQ (reference sequence). The junction had 2 bases not matched to a gene; V was cut back by 11 bases and J by 4 bases.

This clone was counted once. The chain couples TRBV5-1 to TRBJ1-2; D is uncertain. V gave up 4 bases and J gave up 0 bases, with 10 bases separating them. Germline V gene lookup returns CDR1 SGHRS and CDR2 YFSETQ. CDR3 length equals 14 residues. This CDR3 is CASSLGPTNYGYTF. The CDR3 DNA sequence: TGCGCCAGCAGCCTTGGCCCGACTAACTATGGCTACACCTTC. The whole variable domain, remainder taken from reference TRBV5-1 and TRBJ1-2, is KAGVTQTPRYLIKTRGQQVTLSCSPISGHRSVSWYQQTPGQGLQFLFEYFSETQRNKGNFPGRFSGRQFSNSRSEMNVSTLELGDSALYLCASSLGPTNYGYTFGSGTRLTVV.